This entry lists 20 T cell receptor beta chains sequenced from one sample in a study of cytomegalovirus exposure and HLA in healthy donors. The PCR employed 60 Vbeta primers together with 13 Jbeta primers. Profiling relied on immunoSEQ multiplex PCR, and the TCRdb table lists in-frame clones only, not all of them. The sample records more than 95,000 clones, 80% being singletons. Sequences were obtained from PBMCs. These receptors originate from a man aged 30 to 45 in good health and CMV-seropositive.

The chain carries TRBV5-1 and TRBJ2-7, with D perhaps matching TRBD2 (6 bases). This CDR3 region has 15 residues. Germline V CDR1 and CDR2: SGHRS, YFSETQ. V lost 0 bases and J lost 5, with 15 bases in between. The CDR3, as DNA: TGCGCCAGCAGCTTGGTATCCGGGGGTTTTCACGAGCAGTACTTC. Its protein product is CASSLVSGGFHEQYF.

This chain joins TRBV7-2 and TRBJ2-2, with unresolved D. Germline CDR1 SGHTA, CDR2 FQGNSA. Between the trimmed V and J ends, which lost 4 bases and 5 bases, there was a span of 8 bases. This CDR3 is 13 amino acids long. The CDR3 loop is CASSSLDTGELFF. As DNA, the CDR3 is TGTGCCAGCAGCTCTCTAGATACCGGGGAGCTGTTTTTT.

This clone appeared a few times. J is TRBJ2-7 and V is TRBV6-5; maybe TRBD1 (5 bases). The V end was cut by 8 bases, the J end by 6 bases, with 23 bases between. The CDR3 is made up of 15 amino acids. CDR1 is MNHEY, CDR2 SVGAGI, per germline. The CDR3 DNA follows: TGTGCCAGCCTCAGGCGTGGGGCCCCTTTCGGCGAGCAGTACTTC. Translation gives CASLRRGAPFGEQYF.

CDR3 sequence: CASRVKELRSYNEQFF. CDR3 coding DNA: TGCGCCAGCAGGGTGAAGGAGCTTCGCTCCTACAATGAGCAGTTCTTC. This rearrangement joins TRBV5-1 to TRBJ2-1; D unclear. Germline CDR1 is SGHRS and CDR2 is YFSETQ. The CDR3 is made up of 16 amino acids. Between the trimmed V and J ends, which lost 5 bases and 0 bases, there was a span of 15 bases.

J is TRBJ1-3 and V is TRBV5-5; the D gene is possibly TRBD1 (6 bases). The germline gives CDR1 SGHKS, CDR2 YYEKEE (reference sequence). The CDR3 loop spans 15 amino acids. Trimming cost V 4 bases and J 0 bases, with 11 bases left between them. CDR3 bases: TGTGCCAGCAGCGGTTCACAGGGCTCTGGAAACACCATATATTTT. Its translation is CASSGSQGSGNTIYF.

The chain recombines TRBV9 with TRBJ2-3, with TRBD2 matching 9 bases. The CDR3 spans 18 residues. CDR1 is SGDLS, CDR2 YYNGEE, per germline. Germline trimming cut 0 bases from V and 5 bases from J; bases unmatched to any gene: 13. The CDR3 region has the DNA TGTGCCAGCAGCGTAGGGATAGGAGGCGGGGGGGCGGGAGATACGCAGTATTTT. Translated: CASSVGIGGGGAGDTQYF.

J is TRBJ1-2 and V is TRBV11-1, with TRBD1 matching over 8 bases. With V trimmed by 2 bases and J by 0 bases, 2 bases remained unmatched. In germline, CDR1 is SGHAT, CDR2 FQDESV (reference sequence). The CDR3 length is 15 residues. The CDR3 here is CASSLNRGANYGYTF. The CDR3 DNA is TGTGCCAGCAGCTTAAACAGGGGGGCTAACTATGGCTACACCTTC.

The rearrangement uses TRBV6-5 and TRBJ1-2, with D maybe TRBD1 (6 bases). Germline CDR1 reads MNHEY; CDR2 reads SVGAGI. Between the trimmed V and J ends, which lost 0 bases and 6 bases, there was a span of 14 bases. The CDR3 length is 15 residues. The DNA for the CDR3 is TGTGCCAGCAGTTACTCGAGGCCAGGGGTTGATGGCTACACCTTC. This gives the protein CASSYSRPGVDGYTF.

The rearrangement uses TRBV19 and TRBJ1-5; D remains ambiguous. Germline V gene data show CDR1 as LNHDA and CDR2 as SQIVND (reference sequence). The CDR3 runs 15 residues. Trimming pared 7 bases from V and 3 bases from J, leaving 16 bases between. DNA for the CDR3: TGTGCCAGTATTGAGAGACACGGATCCAATCAGCCCCAGCATTTT. This encodes CASIERHGSNQPQHF.

The genes are TRBV5-1 and TRBJ1-1; TRBD1 might be the D (5 bases). V was trimmed by 10 bases and J by 5 bases, leaving 21 bases between them. Per the germline V gene, CDR1 is SGHRS and CDR2 is YFSETQ. The CDR3 sequence is 14 residues long. For the CDR3, the DNA is TGCGCCCCCTGGGTAGGAGGGGACGGGACTGAAGCTTTCTTT. It translates to CAPWVGGDGTEAFF.

The CDR3 region is CASSQPGTGGVNTEAFF. The CDR3 nucleotides read TGTGCCAGCAGCCAACCCGGGACAGGGGGCGTGAACACTGAAGCTTTCTTT. This rearrangement joins TRBV5-5 to TRBJ1-1; 12 nucleotides agree with TRBD1. Losses at the gene ends were 4 bases for V and 0 bases for J; bases not matched to a gene: 7. Germline lookup yields CDR1 SGHKS and CDR2 YYEKEE (reference sequence). The CDR3 length is 17 residues. The entire variable domain, with the rest obtained from reference TRBV5-5 and TRBJ1-1, is as follows: DAGVTQSPTHLIKTRGQQVTLRCSPISGHKSVSWYQQVLGQGPQFIFQYYEKEERGRGNFPDRFSARQFPNYSSELNVNALLLGDSALYLCASSQPGTGGVNTEAFFGQGTRLTVV.

The chain recombines TRBV5-5 with TRBJ1-4; D gene ambiguous. The CDR3 runs to 15 residues. With 0 bases removed from V and 4 bases from J, the gap between germline ends came to 10 bases. The V gene's germline CDR1 is SGHKS and CDR2 YYEKEE (reference sequence). CDR3 coding DNA: TGTGCCAGCAGCTTGGAGCCAGGCGTTAATGAAAAACTGTTTTTT. This codes for CASSLEPGVNEKLFF.

The chain recombines TRBV10-3 with TRBJ2-3, with 8 bases that match TRBD2. V was pared by 0 bases and J by 3 bases, with 5 bases of the junction left unmatched. Germline CDR1 ENHRY, CDR2 SYGVKD. The CDR3 contains 16 residues. The CDR3 reads CAISESSGGRTDTQYF. DNA of the CDR3: TGTGCCATCAGTGAGTCAAGCGGGGGACGGACAGATACGCAGTATTTT.

The J gene is TRBJ1-1, the V gene TRBV29-1, with TRBD1 identical over 12 bases. The trim removed 6 bases at V and 3 bases at J, leaving 11 bases unmatched. Germline CDR1 is SQVTM and CDR2 is ANQGSEA. The CDR3 contains 16 residues. The CDR3 reads CSVPYRDRGPDTEAFF. The CDR3, as DNA: TGCAGCGTACCGTACCGGGACAGGGGGCCGGACACTGAAGCTTTCTTT.

CDR3 nucleotides: TGTGCCAGCAGTGATAACTCGGGCACTGAAGCTTTCTTT. Its protein product is CASSDNSGTEAFF. The chain joins TRBV2 to TRBJ1-1; D is undetermined. The V end lost 3 bases, the J end lost 4 bases, and 9 bases lay between the germline ends. Germline CDR1 is SNHLY and CDR2 is FYNNEI. The CDR3 sequence is 13 residues long. Full variable domain (rest looked up from reference TRBV2 and TRBJ1-1): EPEVTQTPSHQVTQMGQEVILRCVPISNHLYFYWYRQILGQKVEFLVSFYNNEISEKSEIFDDQFSVERPDGSNFTLKIRSTKLEDSAMYFCASSDNSGTEAFFGQGTRLTVV.

The chain has TRBV5-1 and TRBJ2-5; TRBD2 is a possible D gene (7 bases). Trimming left V 1 base short and J 2 bases short, with 12 bases between. The CDR3 sequence is 15 residues long. Germline V gives CDR1 SGHRS, CDR2 YFSETQ. This CDR3 reads CASSLWRGLQETQYF. CDR3 bases: TGCGCCAGCAGCTTGTGGCGGGGGCTTCAAGAGACCCAGTACTTC.

As concerns this clone: The CDR3 ends on some other residue instead of the conserved phenylalanine or tryptophan, so this is likely a read error. The J gene is TRBJ1-1, the V gene TRBV7-9; no clear D. The germline gives CDR1 SEHNR, CDR2 FQNEAQ (reference sequence). The CDR3 has 13 amino acids. Trimming pared 1 base from V and 1 base from J, leaving 4 bases between. CDR3 bases: TGTGCCAGCAGCTTAGGGAGGAACACTGAAGCTTTCTCT. This encodes CASSLGRNTEAFS.

This chain joins TRBV6-6 and TRBJ1-2; no reliable D call. The CDR3 consists of 13 residues. Germline CDR1 MNHNY, CDR2 SVGAGI (reference sequence). V was shortened by 6 bases and J by 2 bases, with 10 bases between the two germline ends. CDR3 in amino acids: CASSLTPNYGYTF. CDR3 bases: TGTGCCAGCAGCCTGACTCCGAACTATGGCTACACCTTC.

This rearrangement joins TRBV27 to TRBJ2-1, with no clear D. Germline V lookup: CDR1 MNHEY, CDR2 SMNVEV (reference sequence). Trimming took 3 bases from V and 0 from J, leaving 6 bases between them. The CDR3 totals 14 residues. The CDR3 region has the DNA TGTGCCAGCAGTTTTGTCTTCTCCTACAATGAGCAGTTCTTC. Its translation is CASSFVFSYNEQFF.

This chain joins TRBV29-1 and TRBJ2-1; TRBD1 might be the D (5 bases). Germline V gives CDR1 SQVTM, CDR2 ANQGSEA. This CDR3 spans 11 amino acids. DNA for the CDR3: TGCGGATCCAGGGCATGGAATGAGCAGTTCTTC. It is translated as CGSRAWNEQFF.